One sample yielded the 21 T cell receptor beta chains listed below, sequenced in a study of T-cell memory formation after mild COVID-19 (dated by TCRdb to the early 2020s). The library was made by 5' RACE. TCRdb shows the sequencer as Illumina NovaSeq 6000. The public sequencing data were trimmed at Q25 with fastp and processed into clonotypes with MiXCR by TCRdb, which kept only in-frame beta chains. A single entry per CDR3 protein holds the most common genes and DNA from its merged rows. The sample profile shows fewer than 650,000 distinct CDR3 sequences; about 20% of them were found once. The ten largest clones take up about 8.7% of the sample. The sequenced material came from PBMCs or a T cell subset sorted from them (not recorded which). The receptors here all came from an adult woman who had mild COVID-19 (a few samples of this study predate the infection). The sample titles of this study are shuffled in the database, so cell type and time point are left out; the donor was told from shared clones.

A few counts support this clonotype. V gene TRBV20-1 combines with J gene TRBJ2-6; D is perhaps TRBD1 (6 bases). The CDR3 totals 14 residues. V was clipped by 2 bases and J by 3 bases, with 8 bases between them. CDR1 and CDR2 (germline): DFQATT, SNEGSKA (reference sequence). The CDR3 DNA reads TGCAGTGCTAGAAAGGGGGTTGGGGCCAACGTCCTGACTTTC. Its translation: CSARKGVGANVLTF.

The chain has TRBV5-4 and TRBJ2-3; maybe TRBD1 (5 bases). The V and J ends lost 1 base and 3 bases respectively, with 12 bases between them. This CDR3 is built from 15 residues. The germline V gene encodes CDR1 SGHNT and CDR2 YYREEE (reference sequence). The CDR3 nucleotides are TGTGCCAGCAGCTTGAGGGGTTTAGTAACAGATACGCAGTATTTT. Residues: CASSLRGLVTDTQYF.

This clonotype was detected only a few times. The chain recombines TRBV10-3 with TRBJ2-3, with D unresolved. CDR3 length: 15 amino acids. V lost 0 bases to trimming and J lost 7 bases, with 14 bases between them. Germline V CDR1 and CDR2: ENHRY, SYGVKD. The CDR3 DNA reads as TGTGCCATCAGTGAGTCCGCGGTGGCCCGGAATACGCAGTATTTT. Translated: CAISESAVARNTQYF.

This clonotype was recorded a few times. The CDR3 DNA sequence: TGTGCCACCAGCAGAGATCGACTAGCGGGGGGGAACTACGAGCAGTACTTC. This gives the protein CATSRDRLAGGNYEQYF. V and J are TRBV15 and TRBJ2-7; TRBD2 aligns across 14 bases. Losses at the gene ends were 0 bases for V and 3 bases for J; bases not matched to a gene: 4. This CDR3 is built from 17 residues. Germline CDR1 and CDR2: LNHNV and YYDKDF (reference sequence). The complete variable domain, with remaining parts taken from reference TRBV15 and TRBJ2-7, reads DAMVIQNPRYQVTQFGKPVTLSCSQTLNHNVMYWYQQKSSQAPKLLFHYYDKDFNNEADTPDNFQSRRPNTSFCFLDIRSPGLGDTAMYLCATSRDRLAGGNYEQYFGPGTRLTVT.

The table lists this clonotype with a few counts. The chain recombines TRBV25-1 with TRBJ2-5; TRBD2 agrees at 10 bases. The germline CDR1 and CDR2 sequences are MGHDK and SYGVNS. V shed 1 base and J 3 bases; nucleotides not matched to a gene: 5. The CDR3 loop spans 16 amino acids. The CDR3 reads CASSEWVTSGEETQYF. The CDR3 bases are TGTGCCAGCAGTGAATGGGTAACTAGCGGGGAAGAGACCCAGTACTTC.

The V call is TRBV6-2 or TRBV6-3, the J call TRBJ2-2, with TRBD2 matching over 10 bases. Germline lookup yields CDR1 MNHEY and CDR2 SVGEGT. CDR3 length: 14 amino acids. Trimming at V came to 8 bases and at J to 1 base, leaving 1 base not matched to a gene. The CDR3 is CASERGGNTGELFF. For the CDR3, the DNA is TGTGCCAGCGAGCGGGGGGGGAACACCGGGGAGCTGTTTTTT.

Only a few counts were recorded for this clonotype. The genes are TRBV9 and TRBJ1-4; D is unclear. The CDR3 totals 16 residues. V was clipped by 0 bases and J by 0 bases, with 9 bases between them. Germline V gene lookup returns CDR1 SGDLS and CDR2 YYNGEE. CDR3 in DNA: TGTGCCAGCAGCGTAGCCGTCCGTGCAACTAATGAAAAACTGTTTTTT. As protein: CASSVAVRATNEKLFF.

This sequence joins TRBV5-5 and TRBJ2-7; D uncertain. This CDR3 region has 16 residues. Germline V gene data show CDR1 as SGHKS and CDR2 as YYEKEE (reference sequence). V gave up 3 bases and J gave up 5 bases, with 21 bases separating them. CDR3 DNA sequence: TGTGCCAGCAGCTCCAAAGCGTACCCCTCGTCTAACGAGCAGTACTTC. Its protein is CASSSKAYPSSNEQYF.

The chain is built from TRBV5-1 and TRBJ1-6; possible D gene TRBD1, 6 bases. This CDR3 is 15 amino acids long. Germline CDR1 is SGHRS and CDR2 is YFSETQ. V lost 0 bases to trimming and J lost 7 bases, with 11 bases between them. The CDR3 sequence is CASSLDGGRNSPLHF. In nucleotides, the CDR3 is TGCGCCAGCAGCTTGGACGGGGGCAGAAATTCACCCCTCCACTTT.

This clonotype turned up a few times. V gene TRBV20-1 combines with J gene TRBJ2-5, with D hard to call. CDR3 length: 15 amino acids. Per the germline V gene, CDR1 is DFQATT and CDR2 is SNEGSKA (reference sequence). V was clipped by 0 bases and J by 3 bases, with 14 bases between them. CDR3 protein: CSAREASHPKETQYF. The DNA for the CDR3 is TGCAGTGCTAGAGAGGCTAGTCACCCTAAAGAGACCCAGTACTTC.

V is TRBV7-9 and J is TRBJ2-7, with TRBD1 matching over 7 bases. J lost 11 bases, V lost 4 bases, and 8 bases had no gene match. This CDR3 is 12 amino acids long. Germline V gene data show CDR1 as SEHNR and CDR2 as FQNEAQ (reference sequence). The CDR3 DNA is TGTGCCAGCAGCTCTCGACAGGGTCGAGAGTACTTC. Translation gives CASSSRQGREYF.

This clonotype came up many times. This chain connects TRBV3-1 to TRBJ1-4; 7 nucleotides align to TRBD1. The V segment lost 0 bases and the J segment 8 bases; nucleotides outside the gene matches: 3. The germline V gene encodes CDR1 LGHDT and CDR2 YNNKEL (reference sequence). The length of the CDR3 is 14 residues. CDR3 protein: CASSQDRGKEKLFF. The CDR3 coding sequence is TGTGCCAGCAGCCAAGACAGGGGGAAAGAAAAACTGTTTTTT.

The chain couples TRBV6-5 to TRBJ1-1; D is possibly TRBD1 (5 bases). The CDR3 totals 12 residues. Germline CDR1 and CDR2: MNHEY and SVGAGI. V lost 2 bases to trimming and J lost 6 bases, with 7 bases between them. CDR3 coding DNA: TGTGCCAGCAGTTACCCAGGGTCTGAAGCTTTCTTT. This sequence encodes CASSYPGSEAFF.

This clonotype was detected only a few times. J is TRBJ2-1 and V is TRBV20-1, with 11 positions matching TRBD2. Germline CDR1 and CDR2: DFQATT and SNEGSKA (reference sequence). V was clipped by 2 bases and J by 9 bases; unmatched bases: 6. This CDR3 region has 14 residues. The CDR3 sequence: CSARTSGSRGEQFF. CDR3 sequence (DNA): TGCAGTGCTAGAACTAGCGGGAGCCGTGGTGAGCAGTTCTTC.

The rearrangement uses TRBV7-8 and TRBJ1-2; TRBD1 matches at 7 bases. V lost 2 bases, J lost 7 bases, and 10 bases stayed unmatched. The CDR3 is made up of 15 amino acids. Looked up from germline, CDR1 is SGHVS and CDR2 is FQNEAQ. CDR3: CASSLQTAGGGGYTF. CDR3 coding DNA: TGTGCCAGCAGCTTACAAACGGCAGGGGGAGGTGGCTACACCTTC.

This clonotype was seen only a few times. This chain links TRBV20-1 with TRBJ2-2; TRBD2 agrees at 7 bases. This CDR3 spans 14 amino acids. Germline V gene lookup returns CDR1 DFQATT and CDR2 SNEGSKA (reference sequence). The trim removed 4 bases at V and 4 bases at J, leaving 6 bases unmatched. This CDR3 reads CSATGLDPTGELFF. CDR3 nucleotide sequence: TGCAGTGCTACAGGACTAGACCCCACCGGGGAGCTGTTTTTT.

At least ten counts were recorded for this clonotype. The chain recombines TRBV12-3 or TRBV12-4 with TRBJ2-4, with 7 bases lining up with TRBD1. This CDR3 contains 16 residues. Trimming removed 5 bases from V and 3 bases from J; junction bases left unmatched: 10. This chain's CDR3 is CASSALQGYGKNIQYF. The CDR3 DNA reads as TGTGCCAGCAGTGCGCTACAGGGGTATGGCAAAAACATTCAGTACTTC.

CDR3 nucleotides: TGTGCCAGCAGCTCCGACACTACAGGGGGCAGGAACTATGGCTACACCTTC. As protein: CASSSDTTGGRNYGYTF. V and J are TRBV7-9 and TRBJ1-2, with 9 bases fitting TRBD1. Trimming took 4 bases from V and 2 from J; bases not matched to a gene: 11. The CDR3 extends over 17 amino acids. CDR1 is SEHNR and CDR2 is FQNEAQ in the germline V gene (reference sequence).

Only a few counts were recorded for this clonotype. The chain couples TRBV6-5 to TRBJ1-4; D is unclear. The germline V gene encodes CDR1 MNHEY and CDR2 SVGAGI. V was shortened by 0 bases and J by 1 base, with 12 bases between the two germline ends. CDR3 length equals 17 residues. The CDR3 sequence: CASSYSVTRETNEKLFF. CDR3 in DNA: TGTGCCAGCAGTTACTCGGTAACGAGGGAAACTAATGAAAAACTGTTTTTT.

This clonotype was counted between two and nine times. The V gene is TRBV5-4, the J gene TRBJ2-2; D unresolved. The V end lost 0 bases, the J end lost 6 bases, and 9 bases lay between the germline ends. The CDR3 spans 14 residues. Germline V gene sequence: CDR1 SGHNT, CDR2 YYREEE (reference sequence). The CDR3 protein is CASSLGLGSGELFF. The CDR3 nucleotides read TGTGCCAGCAGCTTGGGTCTGGGTTCCGGGGAGCTGTTTTTT.

V usage is TRBV5-5 and J usage is TRBJ2-2; D is possibly TRBD1 (5 bases). V was trimmed by 4 bases and J by 0 bases, leaving 10 bases between them. Germline-derived CDR1 and CDR2 are SGHKS and YYEKEE (reference sequence). The CDR3 length is 15 residues. In DNA, the CDR3 is TGTGCCAGCAGCCAAGGGGTCGCGAACACCGGGGAGCTGTTTTTT. Its translation is CASSQGVANTGELFF.